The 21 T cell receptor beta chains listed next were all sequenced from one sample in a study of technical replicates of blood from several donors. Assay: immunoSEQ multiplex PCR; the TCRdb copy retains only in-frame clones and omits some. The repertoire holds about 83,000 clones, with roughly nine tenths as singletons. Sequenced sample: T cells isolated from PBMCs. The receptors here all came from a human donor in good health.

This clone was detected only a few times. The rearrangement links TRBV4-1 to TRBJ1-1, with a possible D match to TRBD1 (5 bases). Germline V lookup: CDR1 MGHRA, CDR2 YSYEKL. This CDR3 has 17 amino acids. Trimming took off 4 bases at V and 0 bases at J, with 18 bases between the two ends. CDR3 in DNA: TGCGCCAGCAGCCCGGGACTCCTAAGGGGCTTGAACACTGAAGCTTTCTTT. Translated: CASSPGLLRGLNTEAFF.

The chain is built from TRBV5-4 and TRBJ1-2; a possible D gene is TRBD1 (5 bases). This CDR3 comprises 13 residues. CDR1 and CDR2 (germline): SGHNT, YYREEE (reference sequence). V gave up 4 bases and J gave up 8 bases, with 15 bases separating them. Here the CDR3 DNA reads TGTGCCAGCAGCCTACCAGTAGGGGCGGGCTACACCTTC. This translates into CASSLPVGAGYTF.

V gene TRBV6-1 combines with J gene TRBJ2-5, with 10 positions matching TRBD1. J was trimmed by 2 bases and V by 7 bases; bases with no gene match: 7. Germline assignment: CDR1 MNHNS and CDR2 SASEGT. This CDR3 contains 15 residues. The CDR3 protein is CASNRDRGNQETQYF. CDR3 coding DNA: TGTGCCAGCAACCGGGACAGGGGAAATCAAGAGACCCAGTACTTC.

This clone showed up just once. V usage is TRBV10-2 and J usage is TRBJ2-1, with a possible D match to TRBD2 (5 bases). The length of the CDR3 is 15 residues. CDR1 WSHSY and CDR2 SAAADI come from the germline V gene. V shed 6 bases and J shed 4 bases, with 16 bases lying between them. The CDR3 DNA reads TGCGCCAGCAGCCACTCCGTTGGCGGGTACAATGAGCAGTTCTTC. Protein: CASSHSVGGYNEQFF.

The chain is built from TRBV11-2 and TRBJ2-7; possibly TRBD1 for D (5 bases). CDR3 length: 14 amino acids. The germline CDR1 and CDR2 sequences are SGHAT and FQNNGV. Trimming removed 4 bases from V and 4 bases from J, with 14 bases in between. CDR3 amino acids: CASSSFTGWYEQYF. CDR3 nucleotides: TGTGCCAGCAGCTCTTTTACAGGATGGTACGAGCAGTACTTC.

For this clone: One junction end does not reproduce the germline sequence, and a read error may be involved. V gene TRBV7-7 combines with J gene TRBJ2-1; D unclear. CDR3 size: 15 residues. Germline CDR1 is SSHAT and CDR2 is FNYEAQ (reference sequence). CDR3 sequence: CASSPVLSSYNEQFF. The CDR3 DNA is TGTGCTAGCAGCCCGGTCCTGAGCTCCTACAATGAGCAGTTCTTC. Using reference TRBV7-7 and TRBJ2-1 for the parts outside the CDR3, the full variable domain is GAGVSQSPRYKVTKRGQDVTLRCDPISSHATLYWYQQALGQGPEFLTYFNYEAQPDKSGLPSDRFSAERPEGSISTLTIQRTEQRDSAMYRCASSPVLSSYNEQFFGPGTRLTVL.

As DNA, the CDR3 is TGCGCCAGCAGCCAACTTAGCAATCAGCCCCAGCATTTT. Translation gives CASSQLSNQPQHF. The chain joins TRBV4-1 to TRBJ1-5; D remains unclear. CDR1 is MGHRA and CDR2 is YSYEKL in the germline V gene. This CDR3 spans 13 amino acids. Trimming removed 2 bases from V and 0 bases from J, with 2 bases in between.

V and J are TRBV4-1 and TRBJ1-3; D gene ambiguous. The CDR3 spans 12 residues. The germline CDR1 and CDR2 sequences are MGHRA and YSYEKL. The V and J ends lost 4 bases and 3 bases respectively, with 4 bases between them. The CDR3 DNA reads TGCGCCAGCAGCCCCAATGGAAACACCATATATTTT. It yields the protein CASSPNGNTIYF.

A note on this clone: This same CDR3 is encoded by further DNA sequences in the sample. CDR3 sequence: CASSLARNTGELFF. CDR3 sequence (DNA): TGTGCCAGCAGTTTAGCGAGGAACACCGGGGAGCTGTTTTTT. The J gene is TRBJ2-2, the V gene TRBV27, with D unresolved. In germline, CDR1 is MNHEY, CDR2 SMNVEV (reference sequence). This CDR3 comprises 14 residues. V lost 2 bases to trimming and J lost 1 base, with 5 bases between them.

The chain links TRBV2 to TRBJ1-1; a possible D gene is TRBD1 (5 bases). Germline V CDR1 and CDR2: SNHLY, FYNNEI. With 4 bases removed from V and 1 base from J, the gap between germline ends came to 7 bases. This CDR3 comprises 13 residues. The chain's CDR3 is CASSADRNTEAFF. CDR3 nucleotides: TGTGCCAGCAGTGCTGACAGGAACACTGAAGCTTTCTTT.

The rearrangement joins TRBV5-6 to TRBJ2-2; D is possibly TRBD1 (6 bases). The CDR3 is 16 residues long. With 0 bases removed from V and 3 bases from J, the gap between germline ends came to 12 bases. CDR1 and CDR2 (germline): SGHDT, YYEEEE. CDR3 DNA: TGTGCCAGCAGCTTGGATAGCAGGGGCTACACCGGGGAGCTGTTTTTT. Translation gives CASSLDSRGYTGELFF.

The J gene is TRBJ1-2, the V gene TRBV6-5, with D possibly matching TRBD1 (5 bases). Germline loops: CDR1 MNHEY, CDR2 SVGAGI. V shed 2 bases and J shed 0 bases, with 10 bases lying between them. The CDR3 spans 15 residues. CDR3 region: CASSYLGGSNYGYTF. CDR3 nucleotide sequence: TGTGCCAGCAGTTACCTCGGGGGGTCTAACTATGGCTACACCTTC.

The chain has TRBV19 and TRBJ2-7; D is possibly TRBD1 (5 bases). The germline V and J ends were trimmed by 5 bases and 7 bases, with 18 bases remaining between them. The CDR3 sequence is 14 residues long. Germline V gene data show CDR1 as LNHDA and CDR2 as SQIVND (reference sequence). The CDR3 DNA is TGTGCCAGTAGTTCCCTTTGGGCCCAGGGAGAGCAGTACTTC. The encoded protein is CASSSLWAQGEQYF.

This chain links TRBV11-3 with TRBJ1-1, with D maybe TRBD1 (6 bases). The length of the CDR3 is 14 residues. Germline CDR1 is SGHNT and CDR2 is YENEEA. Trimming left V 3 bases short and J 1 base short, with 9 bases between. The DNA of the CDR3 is TGTGCCAGCAGCTTCCAGGGGCCGAACACTGAAGCTTTCTTT. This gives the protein CASSFQGPNTEAFF.

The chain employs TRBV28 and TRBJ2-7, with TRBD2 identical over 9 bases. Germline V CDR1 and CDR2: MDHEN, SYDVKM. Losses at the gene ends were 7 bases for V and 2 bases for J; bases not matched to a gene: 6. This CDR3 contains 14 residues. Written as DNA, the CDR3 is TGTGCCAGCACCGTTAGCGGGGGCACCTACGAGCAGTACTTC. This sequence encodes CASTVSGGTYEQYF. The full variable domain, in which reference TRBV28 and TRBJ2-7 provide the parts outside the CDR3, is DVKVTQSSRYLVKRTGEKVFLECVQDMDHENMFWYRQDPGLGLRLIYFSYDVKMKEKGDIPEGYSVSREKKERFSLILESASTNQTSMYLCASTVSGGTYEQYFGPGTRLTVT.

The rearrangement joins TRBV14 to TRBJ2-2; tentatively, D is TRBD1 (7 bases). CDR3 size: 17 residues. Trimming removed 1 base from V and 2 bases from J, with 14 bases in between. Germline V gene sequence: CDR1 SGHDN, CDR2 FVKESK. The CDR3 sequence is CASSQGGTAFNTGELFF. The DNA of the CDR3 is TGTGCCAGCAGCCAAGGCGGGACAGCCTTTAACACCGGGGAGCTGTTTTTT.

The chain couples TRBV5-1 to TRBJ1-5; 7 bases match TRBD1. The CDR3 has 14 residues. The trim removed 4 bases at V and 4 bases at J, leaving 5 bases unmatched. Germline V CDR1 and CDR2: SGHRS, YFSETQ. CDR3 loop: CASSPGTANQPQHF. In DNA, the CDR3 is TGCGCCAGCAGCCCCGGGACAGCGAATCAGCCCCAGCATTTT.

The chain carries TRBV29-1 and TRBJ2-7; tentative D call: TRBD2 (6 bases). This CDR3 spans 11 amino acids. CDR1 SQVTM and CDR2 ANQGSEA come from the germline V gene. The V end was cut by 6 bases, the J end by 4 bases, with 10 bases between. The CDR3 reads CSVGGVYEQYF. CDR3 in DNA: TGCAGCGTCGGGGGAGTATACGAGCAGTACTTC.

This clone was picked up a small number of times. CDR3 in DNA: TGTGCCAGCAGCGTACAGGGGTACAATGAGCAGTTCTTC. Translation gives CASSVQGYNEQFF. The chain uses TRBV14 and TRBJ2-1, with 7 bases fitting TRBD1. This CDR3 is 13 amino acids long. V dropped 5 bases and J dropped 4; count of bases not matched to a gene: 2. In germline, CDR1 is SGHDN, CDR2 FVKESK.

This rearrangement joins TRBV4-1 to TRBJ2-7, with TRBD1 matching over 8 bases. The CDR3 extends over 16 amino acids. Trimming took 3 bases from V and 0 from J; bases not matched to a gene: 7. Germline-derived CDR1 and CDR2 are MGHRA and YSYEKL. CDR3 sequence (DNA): TGCGCCAGCAGCCACCCAAGACAGGGGAGCTCCTACGAGCAGTACTTC. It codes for CASSHPRQGSSYEQYF.

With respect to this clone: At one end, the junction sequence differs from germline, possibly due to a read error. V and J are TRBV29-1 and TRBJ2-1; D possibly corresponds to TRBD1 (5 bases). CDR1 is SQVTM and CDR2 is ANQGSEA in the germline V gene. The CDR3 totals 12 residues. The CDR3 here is CSFDDRLDEQFF. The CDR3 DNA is TGCAGCTTTGATGACAGATTGGATGAGCAGTTCTTC.